The clone carrying this T cell receptor (beta chain) was detected only once. These data are taken from a study of PD-1 blockade in mismatch repair-deficient tumors. Study-level background: Patients had eleven to twelve mismatch repair-deficient cancer types and were previously treated and progressing.

Using immunoSEQ multiplex PCR, the repertoire was profiled, and TCRdb retains in-frame clones only, with some absent. The sample records 120,000 or so clones, roughly 86% being singletons. Here the sequenced sample was peripheral blood, taken 44 weeks after starting pembrolizumab. The sequence was obtained from an adult with mismatch repair-deficient cancer.

CDR3 region: CASSLGRTRGSYEQYF. The CDR3 DNA sequence: TGCGCCAGCAGCCTCGGGCGCACTAGGGGCTCCTACGAGCAGTACTTC. The chain couples TRBV4-1 to TRBJ2-7, with D perhaps assigned TRBD1 or TRBD2 (5 bases each). This CDR3 is 16 amino acids long. V lost 4 bases and J lost 0, with 16 bases in between. The germline V gene encodes CDR1 MGHRA and CDR2 YSYEKL.